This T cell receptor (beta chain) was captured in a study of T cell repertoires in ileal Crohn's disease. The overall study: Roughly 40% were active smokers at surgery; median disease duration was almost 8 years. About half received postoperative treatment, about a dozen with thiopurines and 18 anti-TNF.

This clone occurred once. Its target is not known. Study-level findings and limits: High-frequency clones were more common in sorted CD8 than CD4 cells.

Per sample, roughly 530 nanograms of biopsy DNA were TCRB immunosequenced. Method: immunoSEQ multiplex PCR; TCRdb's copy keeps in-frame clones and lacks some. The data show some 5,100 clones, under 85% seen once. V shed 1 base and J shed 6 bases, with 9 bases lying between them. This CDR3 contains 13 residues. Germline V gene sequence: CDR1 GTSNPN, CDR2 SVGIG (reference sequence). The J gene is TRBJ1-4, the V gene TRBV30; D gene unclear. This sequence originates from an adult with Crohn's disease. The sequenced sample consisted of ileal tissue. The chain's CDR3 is CAWSEPRDEKLFF. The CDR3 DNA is TGTGCCTGGAGTGAACCTCGGGATGAAAAACTGTTTTTT.